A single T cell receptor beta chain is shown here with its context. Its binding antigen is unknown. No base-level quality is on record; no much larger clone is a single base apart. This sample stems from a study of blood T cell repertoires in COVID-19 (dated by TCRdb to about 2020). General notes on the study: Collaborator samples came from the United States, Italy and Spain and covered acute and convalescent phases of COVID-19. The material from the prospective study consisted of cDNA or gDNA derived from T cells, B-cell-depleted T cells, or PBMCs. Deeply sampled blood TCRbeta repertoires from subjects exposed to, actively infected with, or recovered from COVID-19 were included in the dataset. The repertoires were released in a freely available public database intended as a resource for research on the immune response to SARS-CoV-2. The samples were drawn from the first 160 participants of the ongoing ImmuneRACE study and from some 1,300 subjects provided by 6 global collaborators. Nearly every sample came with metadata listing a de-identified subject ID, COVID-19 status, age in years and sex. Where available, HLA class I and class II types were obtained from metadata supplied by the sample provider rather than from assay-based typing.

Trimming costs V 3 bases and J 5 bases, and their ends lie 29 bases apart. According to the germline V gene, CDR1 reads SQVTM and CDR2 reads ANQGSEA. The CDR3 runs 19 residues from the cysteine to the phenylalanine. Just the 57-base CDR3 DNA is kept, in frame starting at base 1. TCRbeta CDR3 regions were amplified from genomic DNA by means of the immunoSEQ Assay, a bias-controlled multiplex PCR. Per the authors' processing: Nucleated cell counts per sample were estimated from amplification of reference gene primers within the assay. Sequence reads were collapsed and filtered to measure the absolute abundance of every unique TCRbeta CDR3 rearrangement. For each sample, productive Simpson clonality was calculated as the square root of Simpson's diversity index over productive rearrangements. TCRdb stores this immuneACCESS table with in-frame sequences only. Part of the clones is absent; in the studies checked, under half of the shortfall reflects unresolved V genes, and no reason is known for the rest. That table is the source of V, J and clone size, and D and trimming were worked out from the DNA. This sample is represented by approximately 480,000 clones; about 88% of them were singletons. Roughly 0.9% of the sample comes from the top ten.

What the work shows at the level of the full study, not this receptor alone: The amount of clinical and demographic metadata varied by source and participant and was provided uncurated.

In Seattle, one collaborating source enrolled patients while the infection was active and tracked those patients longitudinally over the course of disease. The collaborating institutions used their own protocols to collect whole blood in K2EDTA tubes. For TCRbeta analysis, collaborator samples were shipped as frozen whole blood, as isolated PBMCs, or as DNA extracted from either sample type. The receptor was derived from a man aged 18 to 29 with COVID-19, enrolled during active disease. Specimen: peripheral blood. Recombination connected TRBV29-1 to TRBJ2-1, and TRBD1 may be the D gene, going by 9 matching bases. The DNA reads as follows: TGCAGCGTTGACTACGGGACAGGGAGAGCTAGCGGGCTAAACAATGAGCAGTTCTTC. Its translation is CSVDYGTGRASGLNNEQFF.